This is a list of T cell receptor beta chains from one sample in a study of blood T cells in healthy people across ages. One entry per CDR3 protein results from TCRdb running MiXCR on the 5' RACE reads. Of 1.5 million to 2 million distinct CDR3 sequences listed, just under 50% are singletons. Sequencing used blood. The receptors here all came from a woman aged 35 to 49 in good health. Both conserved end residues are part of each CDR3.

j_call v_call cdr3_aa
TRBJ2-5 TRBV11-2 CASSSLGGTDDQETQYF
TRBJ2-1 TRBV7-2 CASSPPTGPSFF
TRBJ1-1 TRBV4-2 CASSQDPTGTEAFF
TRBJ2-1 TRBV2 CASSDLGTSSTNEQFF
TRBJ2-3 TRBV6-5 CASSLSGQGIGTQYF
TRBJ2-3 TRBV5-6 CASSSLGGTQYF
TRBJ2-7 TRBV29-1 CSVEGRAPYEQYF
TRBJ2-3 TRBV6-2/TRBV6-3 CASSYNSPFTDTQYF
TRBJ2-3 TRBV2 CASSETSSDTQYF
TRBJ2-3 TRBV5-1 CASSSQPGATDTQYF
TRBJ1-4 TRBV20-1 CSARDSQTGYGKLFF
TRBJ2-5 TRBV27 CASYPGGRGDPKGETQYF
TRBJ2-5 TRBV6-5 CASSYRRQVEGQETQYF
TRBJ2-3 TRBV6-2/TRBV6-3 CASQPSTFSGGPTDTQYF
NA TRBV5-1 CASSRGTGETYEQYF
TRBJ2-2 TRBV4-3 CASSQELGQGGLFF
TRBJ2-3 TRBV5-1 CASSGPSGGLNTQYF
TRBJ2-1 TRBV7-3 CASSYLGLAGGSSYNEQFF
TRBJ2-1 TRBV4-3 CASSQEAGGASWPFF
TRBJ2-3 TRBV7-2 CASSLAALAGGEEQYF
TRBJ2-1 TRBV6-2/TRBV6-3 CASSYDLGGGALSYNEQFF
TRBJ2-1 TRBV4-2 CASSLEGLAGGANEQFF
TRBJ2-1 TRBV10-3 CAISEWIYNEQFF
TRBJ2-5 TRBV27 CASRNTGTSGYNEQYF
TRBJ2-5 TRBV6-2/TRBV6-3 CASSRVTSGQETQYF
TRBJ1-6 TRBV5-5 CASSLTGTSESPLHF
TRBJ2-3 TRBV24-1 CATSGPARGPGTDTQYF
TRBJ1-2 TRBV29-1 CSVHIQGRNYGYTF
TRBJ1-1 TRBV4-3 CASSQETGLATEAFF
TRBJ2-3 TRBV7-6 CASSGGIGDTQYF
TRBJ2-1 TRBV7-2 CASLSGGAYNEQFF
TRBJ2-1 TRBV20-1 CSARAQRAETYNEQFF
TRBJ2-3 TRBV6-2/TRBV6-3 CASSYPYGAGISTDTQYF
TRBJ2-5 TRBV20-1 CSVTQGFQETQYF
TRBJ2-1 TRBV29-1 CSVDKLAYNEQFF
TRBJ2-4 TRBV7-2 CASSSTWGGDIQYF
TRBJ2-1 TRBV20-1 CSATGTSGDETGRQFF
TRBJ2-7 TRBV11-1 CASSTGVFYEQYF
TRBJ2-1 TRBV3-1 CASSHDDSLYNEQFF
TRBJ2-3 TRBV2 CASRSKKSGGEVDTQYF
TRBJ2-1 TRBV28 CASSLRYSYNEQFF
TRBJ2-5 TRBV20-1 CSAEGAGRGQETQYF
TRBJ2-1 TRBV24-1 CATSDPGQHYNEQFF
TRBJ2-7 TRBV10-3 CAIRGTGKGYEQYF
TRBJ1-1 TRBV21-1 CASSKRGSPVPNTEAFF
TRBJ2-3 TRBV7-2 CASLNQGLAGGSSTDTQYF
TRBJ1-2 TRBV6-6 CASSYGGWQYGYTF
TRBJ1-4 TRBV5-1 CASSLDPLGNEKLFF
TRBJ1-2 TRBV9 CASSVSTGNHGYTF
TRBJ2-3 TRBV28 CASRISSSHPHPDTQYF
TRBJ2-1 TRBV28 CASSFAQGAYNEQFF
NA TRBV6-5 CASRRGGPPGEQYF
TRBJ2-1 TRBV29-1 CSVAEGLLSEQFF
TRBJ2-5 TRBV7-2 CASSLWPTQYF
TRBJ1-6 TRBV27 CASSFSPKLGSPLHF
TRBJ2-5 TRBV7-9 CASRRTGDIETQYF